This section outlines one T cell receptor (beta chain) sequence together with its context. In germline, CDR1 is SGHRS, CDR2 YFSETQ. Trimming pared 0 bases from V and 2 bases from J, leaving 9 bases between. The CDR3 length is 15 residues. The data originate from a study of blood T cell repertoires in COVID-19. Across the study: The samples span acute and convalescent COVID-19 from the United States, Italy and Spain. PBMCs, B-cell-depleted T cells, or T cells provided the cDNA or gDNA that made up the material.

Original processing methods: How many nucleated cells were present was estimated from reference gene primer amplification. The protocol was immunoSEQ multiplex PCR, while the TCRdb copy is restricted to in-frame clones and leaves out a portion. Clonal size and the V and J genes are those of that table, whereas D and trimming came from the DNA. The sample holds about 250,000 clones, 81% seen once. The V call is TRBV5-1, the J call TRBJ2-1, with TRBD1 as a possible D gene (6 bases). This sequence originates from a woman of 80 years or more with acute or convalescent COVID-19. The sample taken for sequencing was peripheral blood. CDR3 in amino acids: CASSLDRVAYNEQFF. CDR3 in DNA: TGCGCCAGCAGCTTGGACAGGGTGGCCTACAATGAGCAGTTCTTC.